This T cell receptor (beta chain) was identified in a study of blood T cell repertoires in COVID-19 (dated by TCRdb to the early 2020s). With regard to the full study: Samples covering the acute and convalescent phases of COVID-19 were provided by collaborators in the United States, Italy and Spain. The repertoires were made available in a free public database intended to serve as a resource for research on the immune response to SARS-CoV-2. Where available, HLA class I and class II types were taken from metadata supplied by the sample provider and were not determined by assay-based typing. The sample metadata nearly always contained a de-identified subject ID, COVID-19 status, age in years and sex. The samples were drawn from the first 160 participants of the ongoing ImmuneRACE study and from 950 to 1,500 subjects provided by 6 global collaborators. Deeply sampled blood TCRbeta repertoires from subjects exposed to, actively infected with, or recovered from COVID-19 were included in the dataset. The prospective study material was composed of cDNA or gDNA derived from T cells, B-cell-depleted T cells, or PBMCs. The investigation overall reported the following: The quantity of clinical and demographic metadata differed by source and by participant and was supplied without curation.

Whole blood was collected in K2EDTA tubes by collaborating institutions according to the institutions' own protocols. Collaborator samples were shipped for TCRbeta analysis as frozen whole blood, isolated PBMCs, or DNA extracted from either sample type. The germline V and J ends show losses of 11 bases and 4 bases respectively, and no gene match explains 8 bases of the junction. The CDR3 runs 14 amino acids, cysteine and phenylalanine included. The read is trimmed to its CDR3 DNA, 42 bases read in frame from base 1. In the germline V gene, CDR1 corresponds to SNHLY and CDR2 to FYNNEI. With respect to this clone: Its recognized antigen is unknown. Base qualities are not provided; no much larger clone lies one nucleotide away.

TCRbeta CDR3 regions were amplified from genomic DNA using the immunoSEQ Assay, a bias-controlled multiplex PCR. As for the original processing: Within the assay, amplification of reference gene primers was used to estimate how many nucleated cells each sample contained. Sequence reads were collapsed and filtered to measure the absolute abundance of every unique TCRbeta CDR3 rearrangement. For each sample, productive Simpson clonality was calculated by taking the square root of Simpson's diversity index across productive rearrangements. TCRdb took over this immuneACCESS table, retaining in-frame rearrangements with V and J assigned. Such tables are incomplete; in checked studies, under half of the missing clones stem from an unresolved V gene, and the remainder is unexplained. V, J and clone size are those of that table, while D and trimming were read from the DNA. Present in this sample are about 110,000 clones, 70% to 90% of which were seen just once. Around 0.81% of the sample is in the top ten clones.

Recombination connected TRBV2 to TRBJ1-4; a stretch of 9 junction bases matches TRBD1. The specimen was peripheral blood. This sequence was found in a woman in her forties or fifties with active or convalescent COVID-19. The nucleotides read TGTGCCGGGAAACAGGGGGCGAATAATGAAAAACTGTTTTTT. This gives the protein CAGKQGANNEKLFF.